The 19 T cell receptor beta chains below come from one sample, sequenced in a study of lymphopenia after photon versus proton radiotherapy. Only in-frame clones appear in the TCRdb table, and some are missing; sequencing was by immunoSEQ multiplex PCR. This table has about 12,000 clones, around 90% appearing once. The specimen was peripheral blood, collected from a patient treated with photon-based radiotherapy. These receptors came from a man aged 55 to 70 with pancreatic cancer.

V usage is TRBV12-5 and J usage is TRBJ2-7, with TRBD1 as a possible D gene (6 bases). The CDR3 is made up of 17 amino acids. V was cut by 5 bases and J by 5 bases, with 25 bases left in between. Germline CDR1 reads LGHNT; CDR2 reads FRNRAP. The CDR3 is CASGQTTPGTHRNEQYF. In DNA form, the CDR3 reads TGTGCTAGTGGTCAAACGACCCCTGGGACACACCGCAACGAGCAGTACTTC.

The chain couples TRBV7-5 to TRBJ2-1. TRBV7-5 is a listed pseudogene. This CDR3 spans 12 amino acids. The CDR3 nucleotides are TGTGCCAGAAGCCCGATACCCAATGAGCAGTTCTTC. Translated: CARSPIPNEQFF.

DNA of the CDR3: TGTGCCAGCAGCCCCCACCCTTCCGGCGGGGGCTTAAACTATGGCTACACCTTC. This translates into CASSPHPSGGGLNYGYTF. The chain employs TRBV7-8 and TRBJ1-2; TRBD1 might be the D (6 bases). With 5 bases removed from V and 2 bases from J, the gap between germline ends came to 24 bases. The CDR3 has 18 residues. Per germline, CDR1 SGHVS and CDR2 FQNEAQ.

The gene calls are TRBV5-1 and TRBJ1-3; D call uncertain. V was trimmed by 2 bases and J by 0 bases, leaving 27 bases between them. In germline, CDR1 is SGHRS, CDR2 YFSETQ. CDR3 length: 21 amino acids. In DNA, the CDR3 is TGCGCCAGCAGCTTTTTCCCGAACTTGCGATCACAGACCTCCTCTGGAAACACCATATATTTT. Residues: CASSFFPNLRSQTSSGNTIYF. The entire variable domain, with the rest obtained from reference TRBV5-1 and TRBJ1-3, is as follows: KAGVTQTPRYLIKTRGQQVTLSCSPISGHRSVSWYQQTPGQGLQFLFEYFSETQRNKGNFPGRFSGRQFSNSRSEMNVSTLELGDSALYLCASSFFPNLRSQTSSGNTIYFGEGSWLTVV.

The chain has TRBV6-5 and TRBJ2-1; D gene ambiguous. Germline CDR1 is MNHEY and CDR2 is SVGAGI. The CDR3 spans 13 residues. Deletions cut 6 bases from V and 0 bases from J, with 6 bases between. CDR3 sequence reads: CASRGYSYNEQFF. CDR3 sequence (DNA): TGTGCCAGCAGGGGGTACTCCTACAATGAGCAGTTCTTC.

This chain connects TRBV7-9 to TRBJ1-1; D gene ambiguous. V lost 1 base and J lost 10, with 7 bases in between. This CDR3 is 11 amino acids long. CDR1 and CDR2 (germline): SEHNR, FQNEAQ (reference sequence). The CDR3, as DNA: TGTGCCAGCAGCTTAGGGCAGACAGCTTTCTTT. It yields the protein CASSLGQTAFF.

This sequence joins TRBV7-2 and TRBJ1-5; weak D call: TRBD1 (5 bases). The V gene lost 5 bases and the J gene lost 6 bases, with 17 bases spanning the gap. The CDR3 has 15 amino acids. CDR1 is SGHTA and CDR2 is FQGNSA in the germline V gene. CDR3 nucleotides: TGTGCCAGCAGCCCTAGGGGCGGGGGGATTCAGCCCCAGCATTTT. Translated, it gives CASSPRGGGIQPQHF.

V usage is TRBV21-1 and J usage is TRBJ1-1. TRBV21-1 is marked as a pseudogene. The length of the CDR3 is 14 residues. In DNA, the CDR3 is TGTGCCAGCAGCATGCGAGGCCGTAACACTGAAGCTTTCTTT. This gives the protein CASSMRGRNTEAFF.

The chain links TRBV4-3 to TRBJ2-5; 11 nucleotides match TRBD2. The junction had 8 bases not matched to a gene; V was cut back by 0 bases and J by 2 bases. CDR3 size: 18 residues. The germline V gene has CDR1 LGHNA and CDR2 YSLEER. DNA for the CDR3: TGCGCCAGCAGCCAAGATCACGGTAGCGGGGGGGGACAAGAGACCCAGTACTTC. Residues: CASSQDHGSGGGQETQYF.

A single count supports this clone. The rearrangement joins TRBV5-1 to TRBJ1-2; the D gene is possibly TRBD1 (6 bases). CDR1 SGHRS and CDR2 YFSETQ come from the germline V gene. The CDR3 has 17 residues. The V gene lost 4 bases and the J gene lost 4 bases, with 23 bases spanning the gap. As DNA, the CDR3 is TGCGCCAGCAGCCCTACTTTCCGGGACAACCCATCCTATGGCTACACCTTC. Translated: CASSPTFRDNPSYGYTF.

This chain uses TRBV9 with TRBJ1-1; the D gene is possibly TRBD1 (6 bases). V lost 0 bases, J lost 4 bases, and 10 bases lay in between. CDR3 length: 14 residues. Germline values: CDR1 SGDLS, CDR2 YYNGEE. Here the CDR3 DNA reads TGTGCCAGCAGCGTAGAAGGGGGTGTCACTGAAGCTTTCTTT. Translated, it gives CASSVEGGVTEAFF.

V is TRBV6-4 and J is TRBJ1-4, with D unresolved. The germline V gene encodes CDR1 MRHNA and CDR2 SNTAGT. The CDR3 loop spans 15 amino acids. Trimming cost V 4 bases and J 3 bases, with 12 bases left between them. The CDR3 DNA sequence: TGTGCCAGCAGTGTTTCTTCCGGGGCTAATGAAAAACTGTTTTTT. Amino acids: CASSVSSGANEKLFF.

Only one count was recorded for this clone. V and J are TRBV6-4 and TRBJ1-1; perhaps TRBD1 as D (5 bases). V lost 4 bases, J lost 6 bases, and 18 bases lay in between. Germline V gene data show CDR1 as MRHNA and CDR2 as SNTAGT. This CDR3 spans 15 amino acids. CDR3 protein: CASSAGTAKISEAFF. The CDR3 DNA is TGTGCCAGCAGTGCCGGGACGGCTAAGATATCTGAAGCTTTCTTT.

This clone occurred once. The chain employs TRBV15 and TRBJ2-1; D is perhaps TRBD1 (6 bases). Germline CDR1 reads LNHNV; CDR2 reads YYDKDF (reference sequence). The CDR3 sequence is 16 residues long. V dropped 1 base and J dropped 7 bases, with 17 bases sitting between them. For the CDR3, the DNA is TGTGCCACCAGCAGAGTAGGACAGTCCGGTTCGAATGAGCAGTTCTTC. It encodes CATSRVGQSGSNEQFF.

The CDR3 DNA reads TGCGCCAGCAGCCCCTGGACTAGCGGGGGCTCGCAGTATTTT. The encoded protein is CASSPWTSGGSQYF. V is TRBV5-1 and J is TRBJ2-3; 13 bases fit TRBD2. J was trimmed by 10 bases and V by 4 bases; bases with no gene match: 6. The CDR3 contains 14 residues. Germline-derived CDR1 and CDR2 are SGHRS and YFSETQ.

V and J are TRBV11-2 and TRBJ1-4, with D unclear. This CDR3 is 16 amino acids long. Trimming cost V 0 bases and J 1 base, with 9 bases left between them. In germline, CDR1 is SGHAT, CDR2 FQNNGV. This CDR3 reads CASSLDWIGTNEKLFF. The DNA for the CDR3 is TGTGCCAGCAGCTTAGATTGGATCGGAACTAATGAAAAACTGTTTTTT.

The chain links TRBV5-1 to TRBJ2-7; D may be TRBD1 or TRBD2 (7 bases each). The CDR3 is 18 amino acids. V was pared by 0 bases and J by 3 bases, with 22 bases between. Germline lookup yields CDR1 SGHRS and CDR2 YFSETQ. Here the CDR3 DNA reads TGCGCCAGCAGCTTGGATGGACAATCCAGGGGGGGACGCTACGAGCAGTACTTC. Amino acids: CASSLDGQSRGGRYEQYF.

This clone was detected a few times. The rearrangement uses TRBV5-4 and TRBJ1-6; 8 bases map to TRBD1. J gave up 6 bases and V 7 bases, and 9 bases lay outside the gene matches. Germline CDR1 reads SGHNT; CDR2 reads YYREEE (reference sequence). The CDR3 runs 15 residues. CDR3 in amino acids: CASWRTDRVNSPLHF. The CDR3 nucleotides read TGTGCCAGCTGGAGGACGGACAGGGTTAATTCACCCCTCCACTTT.

CDR3 in amino acids: CASRDRGPGNTIYF. The CDR3 DNA follows: TGTGCCAGCAGGGACAGGGGTCCTGGAAACACCATATATTTT. The V and J genes are TRBV2 and TRBJ1-3, with 9 bases lining up with TRBD1. This CDR3 region has 14 residues. Germline assignment: CDR1 SNHLY and CDR2 FYNNEI. Losses at the gene ends were 6 bases for V and 2 bases for J; bases not matched to a gene: 2.